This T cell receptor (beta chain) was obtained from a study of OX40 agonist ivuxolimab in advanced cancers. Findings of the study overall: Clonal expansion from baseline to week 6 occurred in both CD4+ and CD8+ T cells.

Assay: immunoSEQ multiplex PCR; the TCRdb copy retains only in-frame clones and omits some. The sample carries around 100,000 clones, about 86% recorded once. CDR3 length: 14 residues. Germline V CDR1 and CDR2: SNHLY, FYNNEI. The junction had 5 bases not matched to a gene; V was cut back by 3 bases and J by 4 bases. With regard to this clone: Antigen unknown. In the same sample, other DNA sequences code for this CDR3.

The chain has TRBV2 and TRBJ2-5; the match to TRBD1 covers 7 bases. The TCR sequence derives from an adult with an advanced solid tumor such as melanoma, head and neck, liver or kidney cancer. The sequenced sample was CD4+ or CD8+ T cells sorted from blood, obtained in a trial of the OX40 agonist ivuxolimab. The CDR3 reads CASSDAAGGETQYF. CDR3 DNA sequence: TGTGCCAGCAGTGATGCGGCAGGGGGAGAGACCCAGTACTTC.